This TCR beta chain originates from a study of regulatory T cells in long-lasting Graves disease (dated by TCRdb to 2020 to 2022). For the study in its entirety: Newly diagnosed Graves' disease patients had taken antithyroid drugs for less than 3 months. The study was registered as a clinical trial and conducted in China. This study used TCR sequencing and RNA sequencing of peripheral blood to compare persistent Graves' disease patients against newly diagnosed Graves' disease patients. A total of some 35 samples underwent TCR sequencing: about 13 from persistent and around 20 from newly diagnosed Graves' disease patients. Summary of the overall study and its limitations: The small sample size was acknowledged by the authors as a limitation that may reduce accuracy. Because the primary lesion, thyroid tissue, could not be accessed, the study looked at peripheral blood alone. Persistent Graves' disease patients showed lower TCR Shannon entropy and fewer highly expanded clones than newly diagnosed patients, suggesting clonal expansion. TRBV28, TRBJ1-2 and TRBJ2-5 were preferentially used in persistent disease, while TRBV20-1 and TRBJ2-1 were favored in newly diagnosed disease. Patients with persistent disease shared more public clonotypes (about 2,500) than newly diagnosed patients did (966). Only the TCR beta chain was sequenced and analyzed.

The sample's time point label is to be understood as: newly diagnosed GD, antithyroid drugs for less than 3 months. For both TCR sequencing and RNA sequencing, RNA was extracted from PBMCs using TRIzol. The diagnosis of Graves' disease followed American Thyroid Association guidelines. The patients came from an endocrinology department in Xi'an, China. From each patient, about 8.9 milliliters of peripheral blood was collected into an EDTA anticoagulant tube. PBMCs were isolated by Ficoll Paque Plus density gradient separation without further T cell sorting. RNA quality was checked with an Agilent 2100 Bioanalyzer and agarose gel, and concentration with a NanoDrop 2000. Points on this clonotype: Its specific antigen is unknown. No clone much larger than this one lies a single base away; base qualities are absent.

Inclusive of the bounding cysteine and phenylalanine, the CDR3 is 14 residues long. The DNA shown is the 42-base CDR3, in frame from base 1. Trimmed from V: 5 bases; trimmed from J: 4 bases; junction bases lacking a gene match: 4. From a lookup of the germline V gene (reference sequence), CDR1 and CDR2 are DFQATT and SNEGSKA. The library was produced with multiplex PCR. The data were produced on an Illumina HiSeq 4000. iRepertoire HTBI primers and Arm-PCR amplification of CDR3 regions were used to construct TCR beta libraries. Before sequencing, the PCR products went through gel purification. Concerning the study's data processing: A total of fewer than 80 TRBV and some 15 TRBJ segments were identified across samples and were used for gene usage analysis of CDR3 amino acid clonotypes. COPE and FqMerger were used to merge filtered high-quality paired reads into contigs. BLAST was used to align contigs to IMGT TRBV, TRBD and TRBJ reference genes, and CDR3 was defined according to IMGT. Clonotypes above 0.1% frequency were classified as highly expanded clones. Shannon entropy served as the measure of repertoire diversity, while the Gini coefficient captured V-J evenness. Public clonotypes were defined as clonotypes shared by more than one individual. TCRdb itself trimmed the public reads at Q25 with fastp, ran MiXCR and retained productive beta chains. Every entry covers one CDR3 protein and lists the most common genes and DNA from its rows. What appears here as the V and J calls and clone size reflects TCRdb's work, not the paper's. The sample has some 460,000 distinct CDR3 sequences on record, 15% to 20% of them singletons. Of the sample, 12% falls within the top ten clones.

These same data were also listed under a study on T cells in Graves' hyperthyroidism and ophthalmopathy. The second publication reports: Stable Graves' hyperthyroidism was defined as the absence of progression to ophthalmopathy over 18 months of follow-up. The hyperthyroidism patients were between 18 and 65 years old and newly diagnosed, with a disease duration of less than 2 months. The study excluded patients with uncontrolled infections, other autoimmune diseases, pregnancy or lactation. Clinical symptoms, serum thyroxine and TRAb, thyroid ultrasound, and orbital computed tomography formed the basis for the diagnoses. A first-round RT-PCR of the TCR CDR3 used the HTBI primer set with the Qiagen OneStep RT-PCR kit. Blood samples also contained most of the expanded thyroid clonotypes (frequency above 0.001), which suggests that blood repertoires may reflect thyroid immune responses. In cross-validation, a model built on a 13 V-J signature told ophthalmopathy apart from stable hyperthyroidism with approximately 90% sensitivity and roughly 81% specificity, and in testing the same model reached 80%/75%. In validation, progression to ophthalmopathy was predicted by the model with nearly 71% sensitivity and 72% to 80% specificity, a median of around 5.9 months before onset. A discovery cohort of about 96 patients, approximately 44 with Graves' ophthalmopathy and under 60 with stable Graves' hyperthyroidism, was used to find distinguishing TCR V-J signatures. An independent validation cohort of about 19 hyperthyroidism patients and approximately 16 patients who later progressed to ophthalmopathy tested prospective prediction of ophthalmopathy. For training and testing, the 100 or so patients in the discovery cohort were randomly divided in a 7:3 ratio. The study also compared thyroid tissue and blood T-cell repertoires from several Graves' hyperthyroidism patients. Once sampling was done, hyperthyroidism patients were given methimazole at a starting dose of 30 mg daily, whereas ophthalmopathy patients were given high-dose intravenous methylprednisolone. Libraries were constructed in a second round of multiplex PCR, after which size selection and purification were carried out. Sequencing of the libraries was done on an Illumina HiSeq2000 using paired-end 100 bp reads. Raw data were processed with SOAPnuke, discarding reads with adapters, uncalled bases, mean Phred below 15, or no exact constant-primer or identifier match. COPE v1.2.5 was used to merge the high-quality paired reads, and each unique nucleotide sequence was defined as a clonotype. MiTCR v1.1 was used to align the clonotypes against IMGT TRBV, TRBD and TRBJ reference segments. Only V-J combinations with frequency above 0.0001, covering about 99% of repertoires, were analysed. The TCS score was defined as the ratio of F50 (clonal expansion) to E x V (chaos), calculated using BLOSUM62-based TCRdist between CDR3 peptides within each V-J. Welch's t-statistics and random forest reduced 450 to 600 V-J features to 10 to 15, which were used in a naive Bayes classifier (R e1071). No statistical method was used to fix the sample size in advance, and group allocation was not hidden from the investigators. The paper reports TCR Vbeta CDR3 sequencing of approximately 140 peripheral blood samples: approximately 41 ophthalmopathy, over 70 hyperthyroidism and around 17 progressor patients.

This sample comprised peripheral blood mononuclear cells (PBMCs), obtained at new diagnosis, from a patient treated with antithyroid drugs. The chain uses TRBV20-1 and TRBJ2-3; 12 central nucleotides agree with TRBD2. The receptor's source is a man in his forties or fifties with Graves disease. Donor details come from another sample of the same person, matched by shared clones. The CDR3 protein sequence reads: CSAATSGSADTQYF. The nucleotide sequence is TGCAGTGCTGCGACTAGCGGGAGCGCAGATACGCAGTATTTT.